Below are 6 T cell receptor beta chains sequenced from a single sample in a study of regulatory T cells in long-lasting Graves disease. As for time point: newly diagnosed GD, antithyroid drugs for less than 3 months. Scientists built the TCR library using RNA that was extracted from PBMCs. Assembly of TCR beta libraries relied on iRepertoire HTBI primers together with Arm-PCR of CDR3 regions. TCRdb re-called the multiplex PCR reads through MiXCR, storing one row per CDR3 protein. This sample has about 620,000 distinct CDR3 sequences, with roughly 16% found just once. The same data also went into a second study, on T cells in Graves' hyperthyroidism and ophthalmopathy.

The specimen was peripheral blood mononuclear cells (PBMCs), collected at new diagnosis, from a patient treated with antithyroid drugs. The receptors originated from a woman aged 30 to 39 with Graves disease.

The chain links TRBV9 to TRBJ2-7; TRBD1 or TRBD2 may be the D gene (5 bases each). V was clipped by 4 bases and J by 0 bases, with 14 bases between them. Germline assignment: CDR1 SGDLS and CDR2 YYNGEE. The length of the CDR3 is 15 residues. CDR3: CASSQAWGSSYEQYF. CDR3 bases: TGTGCCAGCAGCCAGGCGTGGGGGAGCTCCTACGAGCAGTACTTC.

This clonotype was recorded at least ten times. This chain connects TRBV6-1 to TRBJ1-2; D is unclear. CDR1 and CDR2 (germline): MNHNS, SASEGT. The CDR3 is made up of 11 amino acids. The V end lost 8 bases, the J end lost 8 bases, and 12 bases lay between the germline ends. The CDR3 sequence: CASQMAGGYTF. DNA for the CDR3: TGTGCCAGCCAGATGGCAGGAGGCTACACCTTC.

At least ten counts were recorded for this clonotype. The chain employs TRBV6-1 and TRBJ2-7; D is possibly TRBD1 (5 bases). Germline loops: CDR1 MNHNS, CDR2 SASEGT. The V end was cut by 6 bases, the J end by 3 bases, with 18 bases between. CDR3 length: 15 residues. CDR3 loop: CASSPFGQGDYEQYF. CDR3 sequence (DNA): TGTGCCAGCAGCCCCTTCGGACAAGGAGACTACGAGCAGTACTTC.

This clonotype came up many times. This rearrangement joins TRBV6-4 to TRBJ2-2; no reliable D call. Germline assignment: CDR1 MRHNA and CDR2 SNTAGT. Trimming left V 6 bases short and J 6 bases short, with 11 bases between. The CDR3 totals 13 residues. The CDR3 DNA is TGTGCCAGCAGCCCCACCTCCCCCGGGGAGCTGTTTTTT. It specifies CASSPTSPGELFF.

This clonotype was counted at least ten times. The chain recombines TRBV5-1 with TRBJ2-3, with a possible D match to TRBD2 (5 bases). Trimming removed 0 bases at V and 6 bases at J, with 8 bases between. The germline CDR1 and CDR2 sequences are SGHRS and YFSETQ. This CDR3 contains 13 residues. In DNA, the CDR3 is TGCGCCAGCAGCTTGGAGGGAGTGGATACGCAGTATTTT. This sequence encodes CASSLEGVDTQYF. Drawing the rest from reference TRBV5-1 and TRBJ2-3, the complete variable domain is KAGVTQTPRYLIKTRGQQVTLSCSPISGHRSVSWYQQTPGQGLQFLFEYFSETQRNKGNFPGRFSGRQFSNSRSEMNVSTLELGDSALYLCASSLEGVDTQYFGPGTRLTVL.

This clonotype was observed a few times. This sequence joins TRBV5-1 and TRBJ1-1; 7 positions agree with TRBD1. The CDR3 consists of 14 residues. Trimming took 2 bases from V and 4 from J; bases not matched to a gene: 5. Germline CDR1 reads SGHRS; CDR2 reads YFSETQ. CDR3 sequence reads: CASSLQGFSTEAFF. The CDR3 DNA follows: TGCGCCAGCAGCTTACAGGGGTTCTCCACTGAAGCTTTCTTT.